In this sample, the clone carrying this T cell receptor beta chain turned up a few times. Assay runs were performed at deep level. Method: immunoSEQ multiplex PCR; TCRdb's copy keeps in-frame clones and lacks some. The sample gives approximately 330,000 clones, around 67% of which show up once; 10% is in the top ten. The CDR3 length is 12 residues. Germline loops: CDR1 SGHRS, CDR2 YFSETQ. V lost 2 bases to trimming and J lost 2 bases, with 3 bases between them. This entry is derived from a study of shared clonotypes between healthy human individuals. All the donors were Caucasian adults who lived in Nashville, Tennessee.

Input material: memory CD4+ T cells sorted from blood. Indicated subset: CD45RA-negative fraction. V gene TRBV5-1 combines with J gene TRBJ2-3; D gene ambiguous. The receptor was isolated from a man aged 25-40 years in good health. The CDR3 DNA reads TGCGCCAGCAGCTTCGCCACAGATACGCAGTATTTT. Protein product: CASSFATDTQYF.